Below are 26 T cell receptor beta chains sequenced from a single sample in a study of TIL therapy for anti-PD-1-resistant metastatic lung cancer. This was the immunoSEQ v3 assay. Generated by immunoSEQ multiplex PCR, the TCRdb table keeps only in-frame clones and is missing some. The sample records about 52,000 clones, around 80% being singletons. Noted time point: pre-treatment sample, taken before nivolumab and TIL therapy. The specimen was blood, collected at baseline. The receptors were sampled from a woman between 30 and 80 years old with non-small cell lung cancer.

The V gene is TRBV4-1, the J gene TRBJ1-2; D is unresolved. Germline V lookup: CDR1 MGHRA, CDR2 YSYEKL. V was shortened by 2 bases and J by 3 bases, with 10 bases between the two germline ends. The length of the CDR3 is 14 residues. In DNA, the CDR3 is TGCGCCAGCAGCCAAAGCAGGATTGACTATGGCTACACCTTC. Translated, it gives CASSQSRIDYGYTF.

This chain joins TRBV19 and TRBJ2-5; 10 bases align to TRBD2. The germline gives CDR1 LNHDA, CDR2 SQIVND (reference sequence). Germline trimming cut 2 bases from V and 1 base from J; bases unmatched to any gene: 10. The CDR3 is 18 residues long. CDR3 nucleotide sequence: TGTGCCAGTAGTATATGGAGCGGGGGGGCCATACTCCAAGAGACCCAGTACTTC. Its protein product is CASSIWSGGAILQETQYF. Combining the CDR3 with reference TRBV19 and TRBJ2-5 gives the whole variable domain DGGITQSPKYLFRKEGQNVTLSCEQNLNHDAMYWYRQDPGQGLRLIYYSQIVNDFQKGDIAEGYSVSREKKESFPLTVTSAQKNPTAFYLCASSIWSGGAILQETQYFGPGTRLLVL.

In its sample, this clone was seen a few times. The V gene is TRBV19, the J gene TRBJ1-5; perhaps TRBD1 as D (6 bases). Germline CDR1 is LNHDA and CDR2 is SQIVND (reference sequence). The CDR3 has 13 residues. Deletions cut 4 bases from V and 7 bases from J, with 11 bases between. The CDR3, as DNA: TGTGCCAGTAGTAAGCGGGGGCGGCAGCCCCAGCATTTT. It codes for CASSKRGRQPQHF.

CDR3 loop: CASSRVGQSTGELFF. CDR3 sequence (DNA): TGTGCCAGCTCACGAGTTGGACAGAGCACCGGGGAGCTGTTTTTT. The V gene is TRBV18, the J gene TRBJ2-2; a weak D match, TRBD1 (6 bases). The CDR3 is made up of 15 amino acids. Looked up from germline, CDR1 is KGHSH and CDR2 is LQKENI. V was shortened by 4 bases and J by 4 bases, with 13 bases between the two germline ends. Using reference TRBV18 and TRBJ2-2 for the parts outside the CDR3, the full variable domain is NAGVMQNPRHLVRRRGQEARLRCSPMKGHSHVYWYRQLPEEGLKFMVYLQKENIIDESGMPKERFSAEFPKEGPSILRIQQVVRGDSAAYFCASSRVGQSTGELFFGEGSRLTVL.

The sample holds one count of this clone. The J gene is TRBJ2-5, the V gene TRBV9; 7 bases are shared with TRBD2. Germline V gene lookup returns CDR1 SGDLS and CDR2 YYNGEE. The CDR3 totals 16 residues. The V gene end was trimmed by 3 bases and the J gene end by 3 bases; junction bases not matched to a gene: 11. The CDR3 bases are TGTGCCAGCAGCGCCACGGGACTAACCATGGAAGAGACCCAGTACTTC. It codes for CASSATGLTMEETQYF.

J is TRBJ1-1 and V is TRBV6-6; no reliable D call. The CDR3 spans 13 residues. V lost 2 bases and J lost 3, with 7 bases in between. The germline gives CDR1 MNHNY, CDR2 SVGAGI (reference sequence). The CDR3 sequence is CASSYVDDTEAFF. In DNA form, the CDR3 reads TGTGCCAGCAGTTACGTGGATGACACTGAAGCTTTCTTT.

The V and J genes are TRBV6-1 and TRBJ1-1; D gene uncertain. CDR3 length: 14 residues. Trimming pared 1 base from V and 10 bases from J, leaving 16 bases between. The germline gives CDR1 MNHNS, CDR2 SASEGT. The CDR3 region has the DNA TGTGCCAGCAGTGAAGGGACTCTGTCCATTATAGCTTTCTTT. It yields the protein CASSEGTLSIIAFF.

This clone has only a few counts. The chain combines TRBV29-1 with TRBJ2-7; maybe TRBD1 (5 bases). Germline CDR1 and CDR2: SQVTM and ANQGSEA. V lost 3 bases and J 0 bases, leaving 6 bases between the germline ends. This CDR3 contains 12 residues. The CDR3 DNA sequence: TGCAGCGTTGATGACAGCTCCTACGAGCAGTACTTC. Translation: CSVDDSSYEQYF.

The V gene is TRBV27, the J gene TRBJ1-1; TRBD1 aligns across 7 bases. This CDR3 spans 13 amino acids. Germline V lookup: CDR1 MNHEY, CDR2 SMNVEV (reference sequence). J lost 6 bases, V lost 7 bases, and 8 bases had no gene match. The CDR3 is CASNDEGQPEAFF. The CDR3 nucleotides are TGTGCCAGCAACGATGAGGGACAGCCTGAAGCTTTCTTT.

The J gene is TRBJ1-2, the V gene TRBV28, with D possibly being TRBD1 (5 bases). CDR3 length equals 14 residues. Deletions cut 7 bases from V and 5 bases from J, with 17 bases between. Per the germline V gene, CDR1 is MDHEN and CDR2 is SYDVKM. The CDR3 DNA follows: TGTGCCAGCATCCCCCCGGGGGAATCTTATGGCTACACCTTC. This sequence encodes CASIPPGESYGYTF.

This clone has more than one count but fewer than ten. The chain joins TRBV19 to TRBJ1-5, with D perhaps TRBD1 (6 bases). V lost 2 bases and J lost 7, with 15 bases in between. From germline, CDR1 is LNHDA and CDR2 SQIVND (reference sequence). This CDR3 is 15 amino acids long. The CDR3 DNA is TGTGCCAGTAGTATAACGCCAGACAGGACCCAGCCCCAGCATTTT. It codes for CASSITPDRTQPQHF.

The J gene is TRBJ1-2, the V gene TRBV19; D gene ambiguous. The CDR3 spans 11 residues. Germline CDR1 reads LNHDA; CDR2 reads SQIVND (reference sequence). Between the trimmed V and J ends, which lost 7 bases and 2 bases, there was a span of 5 bases. The CDR3 nucleotides are TGTGCCAGTAATGGAAACTATGGCTACACCTTC. Translation gives CASNGNYGYTF.

This chain joins TRBV2 and TRBJ2-2, with TRBD2 matching over 7 bases. Per germline, CDR1 SNHLY and CDR2 FYNNEI. This CDR3 region has 17 residues. Germline trimming cut 7 bases from V and 6 bases from J; bases unmatched to any gene: 17. The CDR3 DNA sequence: TGTGCCAGCACCCCCAGGGAGGGGAGTCGGGCAGCCGGGGAGCTGTTTTTT. Translating it yields CASTPREGSRAAGELFF.

The chain recombines TRBV5-4 with TRBJ2-1, with 7 bases that match TRBD2. The V gene end was trimmed by 0 bases and the J gene end by 6 bases; junction bases not matched to a gene: 6. The CDR3 loop spans 15 amino acids. The V gene's germline CDR1 is SGHNT and CDR2 YYREEE (reference sequence). The CDR3 DNA follows: TGTGCCAGCAGCTTGGGCGGGAGAGCGGGCAATGAGCAGTTCTTC. Its protein is CASSLGGRAGNEQFF.

The J gene is TRBJ2-3, the V gene TRBV15; 7 bases are a match to TRBD1. CDR3 length equals 19 residues. Trimming removed 2 bases from V and 2 bases from J; junction bases left unmatched: 16. From germline, CDR1 is LNHNV and CDR2 YYDKDF (reference sequence). The CDR3 spells CATSRTKGGGPLNTDTQYF. DNA for the CDR3: TGTGCCACCAGCAGAACAAAAGGGGGCGGCCCTCTGAACACAGATACGCAGTATTTT.

The chain links TRBV5-1 to TRBJ2-7; D might be TRBD2 (6 bases). This CDR3 has 12 amino acids. Trimming took off 4 bases at V and 5 bases at J, with 10 bases between the two ends. CDR1 is SGHRS, CDR2 YFSETQ, per germline. CDR3 amino acids: CASSVGGDEQYF. As DNA, the CDR3 is TGCGCCAGCAGCGTGGGAGGCGACGAGCAGTACTTC.

In this sample, this clone turned up a few times. The chain joins TRBV9 to TRBJ1-2; 8 bases are shared with TRBD1. The CDR3 totals 14 residues. V shed 0 bases and J 6 bases; nucleotides not matched to a gene: 4. Germline CDR1 is SGDLS and CDR2 is YYNGEE. CDR3 bases: TGTGCCAGCAGCGTAGCTCCGACAGGGGATGGCTACACCTTC. It encodes CASSVAPTGDGYTF.

The V call is TRBV5-1, the J call TRBJ1-6; a possible D gene is TRBD1 (6 bases). Germline V gene data show CDR1 as SGHRS and CDR2 as YFSETQ. The V end lost 4 bases, the J end lost 1 base, and 18 bases lay between the germline ends. The CDR3 length is 18 residues. The CDR3 nucleotides read TGCGCCAGCAGCGAGAAGGGGGATTTAAGATCCTATAATTCACCCCTCCACTTT. The encoded protein is CASSEKGDLRSYNSPLHF.

Comments on this clone: The sample carries other DNA sequences with the same CDR3. This sequence joins TRBV5-1 and TRBJ2-3; D not certain. The germline gives CDR1 SGHRS, CDR2 YFSETQ. This CDR3 spans 14 amino acids. Trimming shortened V by 0 bases and J by 3 bases, and 8 bases separated the two germline ends. The CDR3 coding sequence is TGCGCCAGCAGCTTGGGAGAACGAACAGATACGCAGTATTTT. Translation gives CASSLGERTDTQYF.

This chain connects TRBV10-1 to TRBJ2-5; D is unclear. V was shortened by 0 bases and J by 7 bases, with 9 bases between the two germline ends. Per the germline V gene, CDR1 is WNHNN and CDR2 is SYGVQD (reference sequence). The CDR3 contains 13 residues. The CDR3 sequence: CASSESVSATQYF. The CDR3 DNA follows: TGCGCCAGCAGTGAGTCAGTGAGCGCGACCCAGTACTTC.

The rearrangement uses TRBV4-1 and TRBJ2-7, with 13 bases lining up with TRBD2. V shed 2 bases, J shed 7 bases, and the junction held 8 bases outside the gene matches. This CDR3 is 16 amino acids long. Germline values: CDR1 MGHRA, CDR2 YSYEKL. In DNA form, the CDR3 reads TGCGCCAGCAGCCAACAACTAGCGGGAGGGCCGGGGGAGCAGTACTTC. This encodes CASSQQLAGGPGEQYF.

The chain carries TRBV19 and TRBJ2-3; 9 bases line up with TRBD1. This CDR3 has 14 residues. J lost 3 bases, V lost 9 bases, and 7 bases had no gene match. Per germline, CDR1 LNHDA and CDR2 SQIVND (reference sequence). CDR3 sequence (DNA): TGTGCCAGCGGGGGACAGGGTTCAACAGATACGCAGTATTTT. Translating gives CASGGQGSTDTQYF.

The sample holds a few counts of this clone. The genes are TRBV5-4 and TRBJ2-7; 8 positions match TRBD2. This CDR3 region has 16 residues. Germline-derived CDR1 and CDR2 are SGHNT and YYREEE (reference sequence). The V gene end was trimmed by 4 bases and the J gene end by 5 bases; junction bases not matched to a gene: 14. The CDR3 spells CASSPIPRTSFDEQYF. CDR3 nucleotides: TGTGCCAGCAGCCCCATCCCCCGGACTAGCTTCGACGAGCAGTACTTC.

A single count supports this clone. This chain joins TRBV7-2 and TRBJ1-4; 10 nucleotides agree with TRBD1. This CDR3 region has 15 residues. V was pared by 5 bases and J by 6 bases, with 6 bases of the junction left unmatched. CDR1 is SGHTA and CDR2 is FQGNSA in the germline V gene. The CDR3 DNA sequence: TGTGCCAGCAGCCCAGGCGACAGGGGGCATGAAAAACTGTTTTTT. Its translation is CASSPGDRGHEKLFF. Variable domain in full (rest from reference TRBV7-2 and TRBJ1-4): GAGVSQSPSNKVTEKGKDVELRCDPISGHTALYWYRQSLGQGLEFLIYFQGNSAPDKSGLPSDRFSAERTGGSVSTLTIQRTQQEDSAVYLCASSPGDRGHEKLFFGSGTQLSVL.

This chain connects TRBV13 to TRBJ2-2; possibly TRBD2 for D (6 bases). From germline, CDR1 is PRHDT and CDR2 FYEKMQ (reference sequence). The V gene lost 3 bases and the J gene lost 7 bases, with 6 bases spanning the gap. The CDR3 is made up of 12 amino acids. The CDR3 sequence: CASSFSGGELFF. Here the CDR3 DNA reads TGTGCCAGCAGCTTTAGCGGCGGGGAGCTGTTTTTT.

The gene calls are TRBV5-1 and TRBJ1-1, with D hard to call. The germline V gene has CDR1 SGHRS and CDR2 YFSETQ. Trimming left V 0 bases short and J 1 base short, with 7 bases between. The CDR3 extends over 14 amino acids. The CDR3 DNA reads TGCGCCAGCAGCTTGGATGGACCGAACACTGAAGCTTTCTTT. Protein: CASSLDGPNTEAFF.